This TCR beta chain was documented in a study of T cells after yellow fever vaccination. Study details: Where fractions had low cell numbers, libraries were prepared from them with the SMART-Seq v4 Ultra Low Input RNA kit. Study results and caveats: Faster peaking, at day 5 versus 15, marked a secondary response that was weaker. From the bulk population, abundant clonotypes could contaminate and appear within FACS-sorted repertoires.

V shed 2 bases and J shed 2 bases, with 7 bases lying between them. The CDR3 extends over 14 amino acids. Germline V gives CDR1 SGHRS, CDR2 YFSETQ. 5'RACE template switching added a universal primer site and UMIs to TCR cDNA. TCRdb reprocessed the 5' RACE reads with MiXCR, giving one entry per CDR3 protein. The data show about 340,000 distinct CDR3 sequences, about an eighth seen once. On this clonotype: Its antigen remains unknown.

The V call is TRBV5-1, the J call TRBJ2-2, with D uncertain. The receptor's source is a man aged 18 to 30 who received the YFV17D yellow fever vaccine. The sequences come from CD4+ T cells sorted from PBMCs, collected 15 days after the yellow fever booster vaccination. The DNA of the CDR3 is TGCGCCAGCAGCTTCTGGGATAACACCGGGGAGCTGTTTTTT. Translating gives CASSFWDNTGELFF.